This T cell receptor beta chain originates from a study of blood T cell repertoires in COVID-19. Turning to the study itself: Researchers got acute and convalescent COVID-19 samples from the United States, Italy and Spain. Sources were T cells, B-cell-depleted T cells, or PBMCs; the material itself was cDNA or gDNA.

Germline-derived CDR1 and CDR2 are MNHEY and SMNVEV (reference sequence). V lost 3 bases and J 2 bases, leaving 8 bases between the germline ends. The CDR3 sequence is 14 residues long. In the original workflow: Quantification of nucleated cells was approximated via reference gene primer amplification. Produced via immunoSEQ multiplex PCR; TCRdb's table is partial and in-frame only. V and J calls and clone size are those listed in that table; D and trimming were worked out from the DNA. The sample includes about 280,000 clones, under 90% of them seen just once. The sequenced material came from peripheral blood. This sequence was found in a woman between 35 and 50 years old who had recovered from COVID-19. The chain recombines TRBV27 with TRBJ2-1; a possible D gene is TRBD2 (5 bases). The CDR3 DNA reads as TGTGCCAGCAGTTTTGGAGGAGCCTACAATGAGCAGTTCTTC. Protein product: CASSFGGAYNEQFF.